A single sample gave rise to the 12 T cell receptor beta chains below, sequenced in a study of T cells in Graves' hyperthyroidism and ophthalmopathy. TCR beta CDR3 regions were amplified from RNA. First-round RT-PCR targeting the TCR CDR3 was performed with the HTBI primer set. MiXCR was run by TCRdb on the multiplex PCR reads, yielding one entry per CDR3 protein. The sample includes around 250,000 distinct CDR3 sequences, roughly 14% of them seen just once. The source material was blood. Every receptor here comes from a woman in her 40s with Graves' hyperthyroidism that later progressed to Graves' ophthalmopathy.

This clonotype came up many times. The chain is built from TRBV12-3 or TRBV12-4 and TRBJ1-5; D possibly corresponds to TRBD1 (5 bases). The CDR3 is 14 amino acids. V was trimmed by 6 bases and J by 3 bases, leaving 12 bases between them. The CDR3 DNA reads TGTGCCAGCAGCTGGGAAGGGGTCAATCAGCCCCAGCATTTT. As protein: CASSWEGVNQPQHF.

The sample holds a few counts of this clonotype. No conserved phenylalanine or tryptophan is present at the end of the CDR3, so a read error is the likely explanation. V is TRBV18 and J is TRBJ2-7; D perhaps matches TRBD2 (6 bases). The CDR3 is 15 amino acids. Germline CDR1 reads KGHSH; CDR2 reads LQKENI. Trimming cost V 0 bases and J 0 bases, with 9 bases left between them. DNA for the CDR3: TGTGCCAGCTCACCACCGGAGGGCTACTCCTACGAGCAGTACTCC. It encodes CASSPPEGYSYEQYS.

There are many counts of this clonotype. The genes are TRBV20-1 and TRBJ2-1; D may be TRBD1 or TRBD2 (5 bases each). V lost 0 bases to trimming and J lost 5 bases, with 14 bases between them. The CDR3 has 15 amino acids. Germline lookup yields CDR1 DFQATT and CDR2 SNEGSKA (reference sequence). CDR3 DNA: TGCAGTGCTAGAGAGGGGACGGTGGGGAACAATGAGCAGTTCTTC. Translating gives CSAREGTVGNNEQFF.

This clonotype was recorded many times. V is TRBV11-2 and J is TRBJ2-1; possible D gene TRBD2, 6 bases. The CDR3 covers 15 residues. Germline V gene sequence: CDR1 SGHAT, CDR2 FQNNGV. V was cut by 2 bases and J by 5 bases, with 13 bases left in between. The CDR3 here is CASSLSMAGNNEQFF. The CDR3 DNA reads TGTGCCAGCAGCTTAAGTATGGCGGGAAACAATGAGCAGTTCTTC.

The chain recombines TRBV7-2 with TRBJ2-2; 11 bases align to TRBD2. Trimming took 0 bases from V and 7 from J; bases not matched to a gene: 16. Germline lookup yields CDR1 SGHTA and CDR2 FQGNSA. The CDR3 is 20 amino acids. The CDR3 loop reads CASSLALSRLAGQFGGELFF. CDR3 sequence (DNA): TGTGCCAGCAGCTTAGCGCTTTCCAGACTAGCGGGACAATTCGGCGGGGAGCTGTTTTTT.

This clonotype was counted ten times or more. This rearrangement joins TRBV14 to TRBJ2-1, with D possibly being TRBD1 or TRBD2 (6 bases each). Germline values: CDR1 SGHDN, CDR2 FVKESK. The V end was cut by 0 bases, the J end by 4 bases, with 13 bases between. The CDR3 loop spans 16 amino acids. Here the CDR3 DNA reads TGTGCCAGCAGCCAAGATTACGGGGGCGTTTACAATGAGCAGTTCTTC. It encodes CASSQDYGGVYNEQFF.

This clonotype was counted many times. The chain is built from TRBV7-6 and TRBJ1-5; no clear D. The CDR3 length is 14 residues. V gave up 2 bases and J gave up 2 bases, with 7 bases separating them. From germline, CDR1 is SGHVS and CDR2 FNYEAQ. The CDR3: CASSLNNRNQPQHF. In DNA, the CDR3 is TGTGCCAGCAGCTTAAACAACCGCAATCAGCCCCAGCATTTT.

The chain carries TRBV5-5 and TRBJ1-1; possibly TRBD1 for D (6 bases). Deletions cut 4 bases from V and 7 bases from J, with 20 bases between. The length of the CDR3 is 15 residues. Germline V gives CDR1 SGHKS, CDR2 YYEKEE (reference sequence). CDR3 DNA sequence: TGTGCCAGCAGCCCCGGACAGCCGTTAAACCTTGAAGCTTTCTTT. The encoded protein is CASSPGQPLNLEAFF. Full variable domain (rest looked up from reference TRBV5-5 and TRBJ1-1): DAGVTQSPTHLIKTRGQQVTLRCSPISGHKSVSWYQQVLGQGPQFIFQYYEKEERGRGNFPDRFSARQFPNYSSELNVNALLLGDSALYLCASSPGQPLNLEAFFGQGTRLTVV.

The table lists this clonotype with many counts. The rearrangement uses TRBV18 and TRBJ2-6; D not resolved. The CDR3 spans 15 residues. The germline V and J ends were trimmed by 3 bases and 1 base, with 7 bases remaining between them. Per the germline V gene, CDR1 is KGHSH and CDR2 is LQKENI. The CDR3 loop reads CASSPQESGANVLTF. In DNA form, the CDR3 reads TGTGCCAGCTCACCCCAGGAGTCTGGGGCCAACGTCCTGACTTTC. The full variable domain, completed using reference TRBV18 and TRBJ2-6, is NAGVMQNPRHLVRRRGQEARLRCSPMKGHSHVYWYRQLPEEGLKFMVYLQKENIIDESGMPKERFSAEFPKEGPSILRIQQVVRGDSAAYFCASSPQESGANVLTFGAGSRLTVL.

This clonotype was seen a few times. The chain joins TRBV20-1 to TRBJ2-1; 9 bases map to TRBD2. Trimming at V came to 6 bases and at J to 0 bases, leaving 3 bases not matched to a gene. Germline CDR1 reads DFQATT; CDR2 reads SNEGSKA (reference sequence). The CDR3 covers 14 residues. CDR3 bases: TGCAGTGCCCTTAGCGGGAGCTCCTACAATGAGCAGTTCTTC. It yields the protein CSALSGSSYNEQFF.

This clonotype was counted many times. J is TRBJ2-1 and V is TRBV19; TRBD2 aligns across 9 bases. The CDR3 spans 14 residues. The germline gives CDR1 LNHDA, CDR2 SQIVND (reference sequence). V was pared by 8 bases and J by 9 bases, with 11 bases of the junction left unmatched. The CDR3 sequence is CASGPSGDSVEQFF. CDR3 DNA sequence: TGTGCCAGTGGGCCTAGCGGGGACTCGGTTGAGCAGTTCTTC.

This clonotype has ten or more counts. This chain uses TRBV2 with TRBJ2-7; D unclear. The CDR3 is made up of 11 amino acids. Between the trimmed V and J ends, which lost 6 bases and 3 bases, there was a span of 6 bases. Germline CDR1 is SNHLY and CDR2 is FYNNEI. CDR3 amino acids: CASSQHYEQYF. The CDR3 DNA sequence: TGTGCCAGCAGCCAACACTACGAGCAGTACTTC.